The present T cell receptor beta chain was sequenced within a study of cytomegalovirus exposure and HLA in healthy donors. Study-wide findings and caveats: Cytomegalovirus-associated TCR beta chains were listed, numbering under 200.

V lost 5 bases and J 0 bases, leaving 12 bases between the germline ends. The CDR3 consists of 15 residues. The germline CDR1 and CDR2 sequences are SGHNT and YENEEA. The primer mix had 60 Vbeta and 13 Jbeta primers. The data were produced by immunoSEQ multiplex PCR, yet TCRdb's version contains in-frame clones alone and is incomplete. The data contain roughly 250,000 clones, approximately 84% of them singletons. As concerns this clone: Antigen unknown.

The TCR comes from a woman between 40 and 50 years old in good health and CMV-seropositive. The specimen sequenced was PBMCs. V and J are TRBV11-3 and TRBJ2-3; D possibly corresponds to TRBD1 (6 bases). The chain's CDR3 is CASSETGRSTDTQYF. CDR3 coding DNA: TGTGCCAGCAGCGAAACAGGGAGAAGCACAGATACGCAGTATTTT.